This section outlines one T cell receptor (beta chain) sequence together with its context. The target antigen is unknown. This entry comes from a study of tumor-infiltrating lymphocytes in localized non-small cell lung cancer. About the research overall: The cohort mixed smokers and never-smokers, several histologies, and some post-neoadjuvant-chemotherapy samples. Findings and caveats of the study: TCRbeta sequencing showed higher T cell infiltration in tumors than uninvolved lung.

Assay: immunoSEQ multiplex PCR; the TCRdb copy retains only in-frame clones and omits some. This sample has around 15,000 clones; 35% to 55% occur once, and the top ten carry about a sixth. CDR1 SQVTM and CDR2 ANQGSEA come from the germline V gene. V gave up 6 bases and J gave up 3 bases; unmatched junction bases: 5. The CDR3 runs to 13 residues. The specimen sequenced was lung tumor tissue. This clonotype was obtained from a human donor with non-small cell lung cancer. The chain uses TRBV29-1 and TRBJ1-5, with 7 bases identical to TRBD1. CDR3 nucleotides: TGCAGCGTGGGGGACAGCCTCAATCAGCCCCAGCATTTT. Translating gives CSVGDSLNQPQHF.